Listed here are 14 T cell receptor beta chains from one sample, sequenced in a study of early stage breast cancer tumors. The repertoire was sequenced with immunoSEQ multiplex PCR; TCRdb's copy has only in-frame clones and lacks some. Of some 8,100 clones in the sample, approximately 80% were seen once. What was sequenced was normal breast tissue next to the tumor. The receptors derive from a person between 55 and 69 years old with breast cancer.

The genes are TRBV18 and TRBJ2-5, with D perhaps assigned TRBD1 or TRBD2 (5 bases each). Trimming cost V 3 bases and J 6 bases, with 17 bases left between them. The CDR3 spans 15 residues. Germline CDR1 and CDR2: KGHSH and LQKENI. CDR3 residues: CASSPSEGRRKTQYF. CDR3 nucleotide sequence: TGTGCCAGCTCACCCTCAGAGGGACGGCGAAAGACCCAGTACTTC.

The rearrangement uses TRBV29-1 and TRBJ2-1, with TRBD2 identical over 7 bases. V was clipped by 8 bases and J by 6 bases; unmatched bases: 10. This CDR3 comprises 13 residues. Germline CDR1 is SQVTM and CDR2 is ANQGSEA. Here the CDR3 reads CSSGSGTRNEQFF. Written as DNA, the CDR3 is TGCAGCTCAGGGAGCGGGACTCGCAATGAGCAGTTCTTC.

This chain links TRBV4-1 with TRBJ2-5; 11 bases are a match to TRBD1. The CDR3 extends over 17 amino acids. Germline values: CDR1 MGHRA, CDR2 YSYEKL. V gave up 0 bases and J gave up 7 bases; unmatched junction bases: 10. CDR3 in amino acids: CASSQDLGTGGRGTQYF. As DNA, the CDR3 is TGCGCCAGCAGCCAAGATTTAGGGACAGGGGGGCGAGGGACCCAGTACTTC.

V usage is TRBV27 and J usage is TRBJ2-1, with 8 bases fitting TRBD2. The germline V gene has CDR1 MNHEY and CDR2 SMNVEV (reference sequence). V shed 3 bases, J shed 7 bases, and the junction held 8 bases outside the gene matches. The length of the CDR3 is 15 residues. CDR3 nucleotides: TGTGCCAGCAGTTTTTTCGCGGGAGGTAATAATGAGCAGTTCTTC. Amino acid sequence: CASSFFAGGNNEQFF.

The V gene is TRBV7-2, the J gene TRBJ2-7, with 7 bases matching TRBD1. The CDR3 spans 15 residues. The germline V gene encodes CDR1 SGHTA and CDR2 FQGNSA. J gave up 6 bases and V 5 bases, and 13 bases lay outside the gene matches. The CDR3 spells CASSPSRQGIGEQYF. CDR3 sequence (DNA): TGTGCCAGCAGCCCCTCCAGACAGGGAATCGGCGAGCAGTACTTC. Drawing the rest from reference TRBV7-2 and TRBJ2-7, the complete variable domain is GAGVSQSPSNKVTEKGKDVELRCDPISGHTALYWYRQSLGQGLEFLIYFQGNSAPDKSGLPSDRFSAERTGGSVSTLTIQRTQQEDSAVYLCASSPSRQGIGEQYFGPGTRLTVT.

The CDR3 protein is CSVQTHPFQPQHF. CDR3 DNA sequence: TGCAGCGTCCAAACTCACCCCTTCCAGCCCCAGCATTTT. The chain links TRBV29-1 to TRBJ1-5, with D unresolved. The CDR3 covers 13 residues. V lost 6 bases, J lost 7 bases, and 16 bases lay in between. Germline loops: CDR1 SQVTM, CDR2 ANQGSEA.

The rearrangement uses TRBV4-1 and TRBJ1-1; 10 bases are a match to TRBD1. The V gene end was trimmed by 2 bases and the J gene end by 8 bases; junction bases not matched to a gene: 11. This CDR3 is built from 16 residues. Per the germline V gene, CDR1 is MGHRA and CDR2 is YSYEKL. The CDR3 region has the DNA TGCGCCAGCAGCCAACGTCCCGGGACAGGGGCGGGGGAAGCTTTCTTT. Amino acids: CASSQRPGTGAGEAFF.

The sample holds one count of this clone. The chain links TRBV5-4 to TRBJ1-5, with 7 bases lining up with TRBD1. The CDR3 sequence is 14 residues long. After removal of 5 bases from V and 3 bases from J, the junction contained 5 bases not matched to a gene. Germline V gives CDR1 SGHNT, CDR2 YYREEE (reference sequence). This chain's CDR3 is CASSQGGVNQPQHF. In DNA form, the CDR3 reads TGTGCCAGCAGTCAAGGGGGCGTCAATCAGCCCCAGCATTTT.

In this sample, this clone turned up once. The V gene is TRBV7-3, the J gene TRBJ2-1; either TRBD1 or TRBD2 may supply D (5 bases each). Between the trimmed V and J ends, which lost 2 bases and 4 bases, there was a span of 18 bases. Germline V gives CDR1 SGHTA, CDR2 FQGTGA. The CDR3 consists of 17 residues. The CDR3 sequence: CASSLGGAGRKYNEQFF. CDR3 nucleotide sequence: TGTGCCAGCAGCTTAGGGGGTGCAGGAAGAAAATACAATGAGCAGTTCTTC.

This clone showed up just a few times. This sequence joins TRBV15 and TRBJ2-7; 9 bases line up with TRBD1. Germline CDR1 reads LNHNV; CDR2 reads YYDKDF (reference sequence). CDR3 size: 16 residues. The J segment lost 0 bases and the V segment lost 5 bases, leaving 8 bases of the junction unmatched. In nucleotides, the CDR3 is TGTGCCACCAGCTCATGGACAGGGGCTAGCTCCTACGAGCAGTACTTC. It specifies CATSSWTGASSYEQYF. Variable domain in full (rest from reference TRBV15 and TRBJ2-7): DAMVIQNPRYQVTQFGKPVTLSCSQTLNHNVMYWYQQKSSQAPKLLFHYYDKDFNNEADTPDNFQSRRPNTSFCFLDIRSPGLGDTAMYLCATSSWTGASSYEQYFGPGTRLTVT.

The V gene is TRBV6-1, the J gene TRBJ1-3; 10 nucleotides match TRBD1. The V segment lost 8 bases and the J segment 0 bases; nucleotides outside the gene matches: 1. CDR1 is MNHNS and CDR2 is SASEGT in the germline V gene. The CDR3 consists of 14 residues. The CDR3 DNA sequence: TGTGCCAGCGGGGACAGGGGCTCTGGAAACACCATATATTTT. It codes for CASGDRGSGNTIYF.

The rearrangement uses TRBV7-9 and TRBJ1-1; possible D gene TRBD1, 6 bases. With 2 bases removed from V and 4 bases from J, the gap between germline ends came to 11 bases. The V gene's germline CDR1 is SEHNR and CDR2 FQNEAQ (reference sequence). This CDR3 comprises 14 residues. In DNA form, the CDR3 reads TGTGCCAGCAGCTTACGGGGGGCGGGCACTGAAGCTTTCTTT. The encoded protein is CASSLRGAGTEAFF.

This clone was counted between two and nine times. The rearrangement uses TRBV7-9 and TRBJ2-5; 12 bases line up with TRBD2. V was pared by 6 bases and J by 2 bases, with 7 bases of the junction left unmatched. The germline gives CDR1 SEHNR, CDR2 FQNEAQ (reference sequence). The CDR3 runs 16 residues. The DNA of the CDR3 is TGTGCCAGCAGATCAACTAGCGGGAGGAGTCAAGAGACCCAGTACTTC. Protein product: CASRSTSGRSQETQYF.

J is TRBJ2-3 and V is TRBV20-1; D not certain. The CDR3 loop spans 11 amino acids. With 3 bases removed from V and 6 bases from J, the gap between germline ends came to 7 bases. CDR1 and CDR2 (germline): DFQATT, SNEGSKA (reference sequence). This CDR3 is CSASVEDTQYF. CDR3 bases: TGCAGTGCTAGCGTGGAGGATACGCAGTATTTT.